These 31 T cell receptor beta chains were sequenced from one sample in a study of T cell responses to AZD1222 COVID-19 vaccine. Method: immunoSEQ multiplex PCR; TCRdb's copy keeps in-frame clones and lacks some. The sample consists of over 140,000 clones, just under 95% of them appearing once. Sequenced here: peripheral blood, sampled on day 0 of AZD1222 vaccination. The receptors were gathered from an adult in good health.

The chain recombines TRBV18 with TRBJ1-1; TRBD1 matches at 7 bases. Germline V CDR1 and CDR2: KGHSH, LQKENI. V trimming: 2 bases; J trimming: 0 bases; junction bases outside the gene matches: 0. The CDR3 runs to 14 residues. Written as DNA, the CDR3 is TGTGCCAGCTCACCAGGGACAGTGAACACTGAAGCTTTCTTT. Translated: CASSPGTVNTEAFF.

Notes on this clone: Other DNA sequences within the sample encode an identical CDR3. The chain joins TRBV11-3 to TRBJ1-1; D may be TRBD1 (5 bases). In germline, CDR1 is SGHNT, CDR2 YENEEA. Trimming left V 5 bases short and J 1 base short, with 8 bases between. CDR3 length equals 13 residues. The CDR3 DNA is TGTGCCAGCAGCCTCGGGGGGAACACTGAAGCTTTCTTT. Its translation: CASSLGGNTEAFF.

This clone occurred once. The V and J genes are TRBV28 and TRBJ2-2, with D perhaps matching TRBD1 or TRBD2 (5 bases each). The CDR3 length is 13 residues. Germline lookup yields CDR1 MDHEN and CDR2 SYDVKM. Between the trimmed V and J ends, which lost 6 bases and 1 base, there was a span of 6 bases. CDR3 residues: CASRGVNTGELFF. CDR3 in DNA: TGTGCCAGCAGGGGGGTGAACACCGGGGAGCTGTTTTTT.

This chain joins TRBV19 and TRBJ1-1; 8 bases agree with TRBD1. CDR3 length: 16 residues. Germline V CDR1 and CDR2: LNHDA, SQIVND (reference sequence). With 8 bases clipped from V and 1 base from J, the junction kept 12 bases outside the gene matches. Written as DNA, the CDR3 is TGTGCCAGTTGGGGGTTATACAGGGGGGAGAACACTGAAGCTTTCTTT. Protein sequence: CASWGLYRGENTEAFF. Looking up the rest from reference TRBV19 and TRBJ1-1 gives the full variable domain: DGGITQSPKYLFRKEGQNVTLSCEQNLNHDAMYWYRQDPGQGLRLIYYSQIVNDFQKGDIAEGYSVSREKKESFPLTVTSAQKNPTAFYLCASWGLYRGENTEAFFGQGTRLTVV.

V and J are TRBV27 and TRBJ1-1; 7 nucleotides match TRBD1. The length of the CDR3 is 18 residues. Germline V gene lookup returns CDR1 MNHEY and CDR2 SMNVEV (reference sequence). The trim removed 3 bases at V and 5 bases at J, leaving 18 bases unmatched. CDR3 loop: CASSFSGTDSSWWTEAFF. CDR3 nucleotide sequence: TGTGCCAGCAGTTTTTCCGGGACAGACTCCTCCTGGTGGACTGAAGCTTTCTTT.

The V gene is TRBV11-2, the J gene TRBJ2-5; a weak D match, TRBD1 (6 bases). The CDR3 extends over 14 amino acids. Per the germline V gene, CDR1 is SGHAT and CDR2 is FQNNGV. V gave up 2 bases and J gave up 0 bases, with 7 bases separating them. Here the CDR3 reads CASSLRQDQETQYF. The CDR3 DNA reads as TGTGCCAGCAGCTTAAGACAGGACCAAGAGACCCAGTACTTC.

The CDR3 loop is CASKAGGWENQPQHF. The DNA for the CDR3 is TGTGCCAGCAAGGCTGGGGGCTGGGAGAATCAGCCCCAGCATTTT. The chain is built from TRBV27 and TRBJ1-5; the D gene is possibly TRBD1 (6 bases). From germline, CDR1 is MNHEY and CDR2 SMNVEV (reference sequence). V lost 7 bases and J 4 bases, leaving 17 bases between the germline ends. There are 15 residues in the CDR3.

The J gene is TRBJ1-5, the V gene TRBV28, with 8 bases that match TRBD1. The CDR3 has 15 residues. In germline, CDR1 is MDHEN, CDR2 SYDVKM. Trimming at V came to 7 bases and at J to 3 bases, leaving 8 bases not matched to a gene. The CDR3 sequence: CASTRLGQVNQPQHF. DNA of the CDR3: TGTGCCAGCACCAGACTGGGACAGGTCAATCAGCCCCAGCATTTT.

The chain recombines TRBV7-9 with TRBJ2-7, with 14 nucleotides matching TRBD2. Germline V gene data show CDR1 as SEHNR and CDR2 as FQNEAQ (reference sequence). The J segment lost 4 bases and the V segment lost 4 bases, leaving 6 bases of the junction unmatched. The CDR3 consists of 16 residues. CDR3 bases: TGTGCCAGCAGCTACTCCGGGACTAGCGGGAGTTACGAGCAGTACTTC. It encodes CASSYSGTSGSYEQYF.

The V gene is TRBV5-1, the J gene TRBJ1-3; D is ambiguous. Trimming stripped 4 bases from V and 0 bases from J, with 11 bases between. The CDR3 contains 15 residues. Germline CDR1 SGHRS, CDR2 YFSETQ. The CDR3 sequence is CASSDGRPSGNTIYF. As DNA, the CDR3 is TGCGCCAGCAGCGACGGACGGCCCTCTGGAAACACCATATATTTT.

This clone was seen a handful of times. The V gene is TRBV10-3, the J gene TRBJ2-5, with D perhaps matching TRBD1 (6 bases). From germline, CDR1 is ENHRY and CDR2 SYGVKD. The CDR3 is 12 amino acids. V was clipped by 6 bases and J by 6 bases, with 11 bases between them. In nucleotides, the CDR3 is TGTGCCATCAGCGCAGGGGAGCAGACCCAGTACTTC. Amino acids: CAISAGEQTQYF.

V gene TRBV4-1 combines with J gene TRBJ2-1; 14 positions agree with TRBD2. This CDR3 has 19 residues. Trimming took 1 base from V and 7 from J; bases not matched to a gene: 12. Germline V gene sequence: CDR1 MGHRA, CDR2 YSYEKL. Here the CDR3 reads CASSQVSTSGGAFANEQFF. The CDR3, as DNA: TGCGCCAGCAGCCAAGTCTCGACTAGCGGGGGGGCTTTTGCTAATGAGCAGTTCTTC.

The chain is built from TRBV5-1 and TRBJ2-3; D ambiguous. This CDR3 has 15 residues. Germline V gene sequence: CDR1 SGHRS, CDR2 YFSETQ. V was pared by 0 bases and J by 2 bases, with 10 bases between. This chain's CDR3 is CASSLVGSNTDTQYF. As DNA, the CDR3 is TGCGCCAGCAGCTTGGTGGGTAGCAACACAGATACGCAGTATTTT. Full variable domain (missing parts from reference TRBV5-1 and TRBJ2-3): KAGVTQTPRYLIKTRGQQVTLSCSPISGHRSVSWYQQTPGQGLQFLFEYFSETQRNKGNFPGRFSGRQFSNSRSEMNVSTLELGDSALYLCASSLVGSNTDTQYFGPGTRLTVL.

This chain links TRBV7-6 with TRBJ2-2; either TRBD1 or TRBD2 may supply D (6 bases each). The CDR3 is made up of 16 amino acids. Germline V gene sequence: CDR1 SGHVS, CDR2 FNYEAQ. The V end was cut by 3 bases, the J end by 5 bases, with 16 bases between. The CDR3, as DNA: TGTGCCAGCAGCTTCAGGGGTACTAGCTCGACCGGGGAGCTGTTTTTT. Its translation is CASSFRGTSSTGELFF.

The chain carries TRBV3-1 (or the pseudogene TRBV3-2) and TRBJ2-1; possible D gene TRBD1, 6 bases. The germline V gene has CDR1 LGHDT and CDR2 YNNKEL (reference sequence). The CDR3 extends over 15 amino acids. V was cut by 4 bases and J by 3 bases, with 13 bases left in between. The CDR3 DNA sequence: TGTGCCAGCAGCCGGGGGACATGGGGCTACAATGAGCAGTTCTTC. Its protein is CASSRGTWGYNEQFF.

This chain connects TRBV7-2 to TRBJ1-1; 7 bases are a match to TRBD1. V was pared by 3 bases and J by 4 bases, with 5 bases of the junction left unmatched. Germline CDR1 and CDR2: SGHTA and FQGNSA. The CDR3 length is 14 residues. The chain's CDR3 is CASSLSQGSTEAFF. In DNA form, the CDR3 reads TGTGCCAGCAGCTTGTCACAGGGGAGCACTGAAGCTTTCTTT.

The V and J genes are TRBV7-2 and TRBJ1-4; D remains ambiguous. This CDR3 has 14 residues. From germline, CDR1 is SGHTA and CDR2 FQGNSA. V was clipped by 1 base and J by 7 bases, with 10 bases between them. Here the CDR3 reads CASSLGPGSEKLFF. CDR3 DNA: TGTGCCAGCAGCTTAGGGCCCGGCAGTGAAAAACTGTTTTTT.

This CDR3 reads CASSLRAVEDEQFF. In DNA form, the CDR3 reads TGCGCCAGCAGCCTGCGGGCCGTCGAAGATGAGCAGTTCTTC. The chain joins TRBV4-1 to TRBJ2-1, with D possibly being TRBD2 (5 bases). Per the germline V gene, CDR1 is MGHRA and CDR2 is YSYEKL. The ends were cut back, 4 bases at V and 8 bases at J, with 15 bases in the middle. The CDR3 covers 14 residues.

The CDR3 loop is CASSVQVGQPQHF. The CDR3 DNA reads as TGTGCCAGTAGTGTACAGGTAGGTCAGCCCCAGCATTTT. The chain employs TRBV19 and TRBJ1-5; TRBD1 is a possible D gene (5 bases). V was shortened by 5 bases and J by 6 bases, with 11 bases between the two germline ends. CDR3 length: 13 residues. The germline V gene has CDR1 LNHDA and CDR2 SQIVND (reference sequence).

This clone was counted a few times. Other DNA sequences of this sample code for an identical CDR3. This chain uses TRBV28 with TRBJ1-3; D call uncertain. The CDR3 length is 14 residues. CDR1 and CDR2 from the germline V gene are MDHEN and SYDVKM. With 2 bases removed from V and 1 base from J, the gap between germline ends came to 6 bases. The CDR3 here is CASSLGRSGNTIYF. In DNA form, the CDR3 reads TGTGCCAGCAGTTTAGGGAGATCTGGAAACACCATATATTTT.

This chain joins TRBV7-9 and TRBJ1-5; D is unresolved. The CDR3 sequence is 15 residues long. The ends were cut back, 4 bases at V and 0 bases at J, with 10 bases in the middle. Germline lookup yields CDR1 SEHNR and CDR2 FQNEAQ (reference sequence). The DNA for the CDR3 is TGTGCCAGCAGCTCCGACTTTGATAGCAATCAGCCCCAGCATTTT. Protein product: CASSSDFDSNQPQHF.

This chain uses TRBV15 with TRBJ1-5, with D uncertain. V lost 0 bases and J 1 base, leaving 7 bases between the germline ends. CDR1 is LNHNV and CDR2 is YYDKDF in the germline V gene (reference sequence). The CDR3 spans 15 residues. The CDR3 region is CATSRDRMSNQPQHF. The DNA of the CDR3 is TGTGCCACCAGCAGAGATCGAATGAGCAATCAGCCCCAGCATTTT.

The chain links TRBV29-1 to TRBJ1-2; D is ambiguous. Germline V CDR1 and CDR2: SQVTM, ANQGSEA. This CDR3 spans 8 amino acids. Trimming cost V 4 bases and J 7 bases, with 1 base left between them. The CDR3 here is CSVGGYTF. The CDR3 nucleotides are TGCAGCGTTGGTGGCTACACCTTC.

The chain is built from TRBV6-1 and TRBJ2-7; TRBD2 is a possible D gene (6 bases). This CDR3 is 16 amino acids long. Germline CDR1 MNHNS, CDR2 SASEGT. V was trimmed by 4 bases and J by 9 bases, leaving 25 bases between them. CDR3 sequence reads: CASSGIEAGPGPVQYF. The CDR3 region has the DNA TGTGCCAGCAGTGGAATAGAAGCGGGCCCAGGTCCCGTGCAGTACTTC.

The chain uses TRBV11-3 and TRBJ2-1; 7 bases are a match to TRBD2. This CDR3 is 14 amino acids long. CDR1 is SGHNT, CDR2 YENEEA, per germline. The junction had 5 bases not matched to a gene; V was cut back by 5 bases and J by 4 bases. CDR3 sequence: CASSPGLGYNEQFF. For the CDR3, the DNA is TGTGCCAGCAGCCCAGGACTAGGGTACAATGAGCAGTTCTTC.

The V call is TRBV5-1, the J call TRBJ2-3; D is unclear. This CDR3 has 13 amino acids. Germline loops: CDR1 SGHRS, CDR2 YFSETQ. With 0 bases removed from V and 2 bases from J, the gap between germline ends came to 4 bases. CDR3 nucleotide sequence: TGCGCCAGCAGCTTGGGAACCACAGATACGCAGTATTTT. It specifies CASSLGTTDTQYF.

This clone has just a few counts. The rearrangement joins TRBV5-6 to TRBJ1-2; 7 bases are shared with TRBD1. V was clipped by 4 bases and J by 3 bases; unmatched bases: 6. This CDR3 is 14 amino acids long. Germline V gene sequence: CDR1 SGHDT, CDR2 YYEEEE. CDR3 sequence: CASSVDRYHYGYTF. The CDR3, as DNA: TGTGCCAGCAGCGTGGACAGGTACCACTATGGCTACACCTTC.

V usage is TRBV19 and J usage is TRBJ1-1, with 8 bases identical to TRBD1. CDR1 and CDR2 (germline): LNHDA, SQIVND (reference sequence). Losses at the gene ends were 8 bases for V and 0 bases for J; bases not matched to a gene: 2. The CDR3 has 13 amino acids. The CDR3 reads CASGDRMNTEAFF. For the CDR3, the DNA is TGTGCCAGTGGGGACAGGATGAACACTGAAGCTTTCTTT.

This chain links TRBV5-8 with TRBJ2-1; weak D call: TRBD1 (6 bases). Trimming pared 4 bases from V and 9 bases from J, leaving 17 bases between. Germline loops: CDR1 SGHTS, CDR2 YDEGEE. CDR3 length: 14 residues. The CDR3 DNA reads as TGTGCCAGCAGCGACAGGAAAGGCCGGGCTGAGCAGTTCTTC. It codes for CASSDRKGRAEQFF. Filled out from reference TRBV5-8 and TRBJ2-1, the complete variable domain reads EAGVTQSPTHLIKTRGQQATLRCSPISGHTSVYWYQQALGLGLQFLLWYDEGEERNRGNFPPRFSGRQFPNYSSELNVNALELEDSALYLCASSDRKGRAEQFFGPGTRLTVL.

The chain uses TRBV27 and TRBJ2-7; the match to TRBD2 covers 8 bases. Germline CDR1 and CDR2: MNHEY and SMNVEV (reference sequence). V was clipped by 0 bases and J by 2 bases; unmatched bases: 3. CDR3 length: 15 amino acids. The CDR3 here is CASSLSGLGTYEQYF. The CDR3 nucleotides are TGTGCCAGCAGTTTATCGGGACTAGGGACCTACGAGCAGTACTTC.

The V call is TRBV7-8, the J call TRBJ2-7, with TRBD2 matching over 8 bases. CDR1 is SGHVS and CDR2 is FQNEAQ in the germline V gene. Trimming at V came to 3 bases and at J to 4 bases, leaving 20 bases not matched to a gene. This CDR3 is 19 amino acids long. CDR3 nucleotides: TGTGCCAGCAGCTTCATCGGCGGGGGGACCTTGATTCCCTTATACGAGCAGTACTTC. It yields the protein CASSFIGGGTLIPLYEQYF.